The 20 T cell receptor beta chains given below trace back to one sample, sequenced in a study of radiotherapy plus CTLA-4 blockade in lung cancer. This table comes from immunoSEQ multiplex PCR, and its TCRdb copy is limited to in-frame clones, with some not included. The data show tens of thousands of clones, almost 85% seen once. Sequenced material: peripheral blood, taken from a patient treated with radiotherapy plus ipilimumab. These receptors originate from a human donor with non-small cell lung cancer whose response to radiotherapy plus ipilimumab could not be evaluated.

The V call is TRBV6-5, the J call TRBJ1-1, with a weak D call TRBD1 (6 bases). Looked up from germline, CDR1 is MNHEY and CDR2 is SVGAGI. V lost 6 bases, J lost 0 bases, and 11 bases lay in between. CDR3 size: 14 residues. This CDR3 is CASRLGTLNTEAFF. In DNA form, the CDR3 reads TGTGCCAGCAGACTTGGGACATTGAACACTGAAGCTTTCTTT.

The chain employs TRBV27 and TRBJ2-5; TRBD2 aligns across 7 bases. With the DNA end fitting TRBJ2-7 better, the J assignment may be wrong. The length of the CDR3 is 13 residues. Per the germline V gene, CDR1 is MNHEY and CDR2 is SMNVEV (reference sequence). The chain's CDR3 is CASTAGPTYEQYF. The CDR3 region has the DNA TGTGCCAGCACAGCGGGGCCAACCTACGAGCAGTACTTC.

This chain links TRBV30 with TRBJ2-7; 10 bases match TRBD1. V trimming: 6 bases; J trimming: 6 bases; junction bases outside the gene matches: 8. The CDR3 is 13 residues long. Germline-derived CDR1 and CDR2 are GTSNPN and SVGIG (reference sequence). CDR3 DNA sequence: TGTGCCTGTTTTCCGGGACAGGGGCGCGAGCAGTACTTC. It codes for CACFPGQGREQYF.

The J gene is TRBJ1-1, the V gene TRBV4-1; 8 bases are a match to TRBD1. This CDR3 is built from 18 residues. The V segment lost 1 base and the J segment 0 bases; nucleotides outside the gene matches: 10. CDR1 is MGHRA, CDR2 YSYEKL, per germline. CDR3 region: CASSQAPRDRIMNTEAFF. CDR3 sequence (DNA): TGCGCCAGCAGCCAAGCCCCCCGGGACAGGATCATGAACACTGAAGCTTTCTTT.

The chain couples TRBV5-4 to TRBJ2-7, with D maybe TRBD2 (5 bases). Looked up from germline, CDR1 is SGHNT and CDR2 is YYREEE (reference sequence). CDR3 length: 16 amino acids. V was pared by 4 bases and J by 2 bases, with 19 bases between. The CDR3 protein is CASSQDDQRITYEQYF. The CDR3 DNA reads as TGTGCCAGCAGCCAGGACGACCAGCGGATTACCTACGAGCAGTACTTC.

The DNA of the CDR3 is TGTGCCAGCAGCTTAGCTGGCGGGAGCTCCTACGAGCAGTACTTC. This codes for CASSLAGGSSYEQYF. The chain links TRBV7-2 to TRBJ2-7, with TRBD2 identical over 7 bases. The CDR3 is 15 residues long. With V trimmed by 0 bases and J by 0 bases, 2 bases remained unmatched. Germline assignment: CDR1 SGHTA and CDR2 FQGNSA.

CDR3 sequence reads: CASSIPGAGANVLTF. Written as DNA, the CDR3 is TGCGCCAGCAGCATACCAGGGGCTGGGGCCAACGTCCTGACTTTC. The chain carries TRBV5-1 and TRBJ2-6, with a possible D match to TRBD1 (6 bases). Germline-derived CDR1 and CDR2 are SGHRS and YFSETQ. V shed 4 bases and J shed 2 bases, with 10 bases lying between them. The CDR3 totals 15 residues.

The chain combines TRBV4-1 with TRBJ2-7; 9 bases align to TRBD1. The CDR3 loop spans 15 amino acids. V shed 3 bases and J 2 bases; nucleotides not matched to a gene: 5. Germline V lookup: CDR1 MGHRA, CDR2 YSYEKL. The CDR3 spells CASSHAGTGPYEQYF. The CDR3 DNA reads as TGCGCCAGCAGCCACGCCGGGACAGGGCCCTACGAGCAGTACTTC.

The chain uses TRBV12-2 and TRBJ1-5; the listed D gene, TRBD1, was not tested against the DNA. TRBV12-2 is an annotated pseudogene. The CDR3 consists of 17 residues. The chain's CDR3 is CASLGQGWGGLNQPQHF. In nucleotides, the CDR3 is TGTGCAAGTCTCGGACAGGGTTGGGGGGGGCTCAATCAGCCCCAGCATTTT.

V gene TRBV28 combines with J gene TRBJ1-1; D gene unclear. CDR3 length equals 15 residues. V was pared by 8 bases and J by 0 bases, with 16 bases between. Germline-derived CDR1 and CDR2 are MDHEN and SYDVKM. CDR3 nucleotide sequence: TGTGCCAGCGGGCAAGGCAGTCCTTTGAACACTGAAGCTTTCTTT. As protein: CASGQGSPLNTEAFF.

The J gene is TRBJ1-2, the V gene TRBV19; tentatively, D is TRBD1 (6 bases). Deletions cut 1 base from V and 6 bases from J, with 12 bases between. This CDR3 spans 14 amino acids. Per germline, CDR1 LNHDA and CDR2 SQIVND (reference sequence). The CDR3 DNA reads TGTGCCAGTAGTATAGCACAGGGTCTCAATGGCTACACCTTC. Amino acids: CASSIAQGLNGYTF.

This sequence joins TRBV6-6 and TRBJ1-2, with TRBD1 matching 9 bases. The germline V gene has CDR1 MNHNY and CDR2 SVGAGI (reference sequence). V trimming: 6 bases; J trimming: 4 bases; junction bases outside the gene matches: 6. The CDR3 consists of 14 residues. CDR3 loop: CASSPGTGTYGYTF. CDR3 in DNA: TGTGCCAGCAGCCCCGGGACAGGGACCTATGGCTACACCTTC.

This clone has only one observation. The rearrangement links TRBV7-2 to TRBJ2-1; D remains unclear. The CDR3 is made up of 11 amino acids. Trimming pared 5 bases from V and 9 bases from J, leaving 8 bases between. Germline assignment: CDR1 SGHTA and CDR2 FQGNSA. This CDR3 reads CASSTRFEQFF. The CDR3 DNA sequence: TGTGCCAGCAGCACCCGGTTTGAGCAGTTCTTC.

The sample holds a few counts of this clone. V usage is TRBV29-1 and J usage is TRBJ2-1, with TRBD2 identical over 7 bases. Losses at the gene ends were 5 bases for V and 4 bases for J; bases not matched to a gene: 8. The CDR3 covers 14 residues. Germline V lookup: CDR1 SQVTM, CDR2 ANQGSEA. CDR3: CSVPTGGPYNEQFF. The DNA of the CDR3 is TGCAGCGTTCCCACGGGAGGACCTTACAATGAGCAGTTCTTC.

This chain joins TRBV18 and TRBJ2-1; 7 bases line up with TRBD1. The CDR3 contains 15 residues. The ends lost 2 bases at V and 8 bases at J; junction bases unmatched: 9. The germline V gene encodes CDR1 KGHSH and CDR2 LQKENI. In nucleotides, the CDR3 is TGTGCCAGCTCACCAGGAACAGGGGAAACTGATGAGCAGTTCTTC. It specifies CASSPGTGETDEQFF.

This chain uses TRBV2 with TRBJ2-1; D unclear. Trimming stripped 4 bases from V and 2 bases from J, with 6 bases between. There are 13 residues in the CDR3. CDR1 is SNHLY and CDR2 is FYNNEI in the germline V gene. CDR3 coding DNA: TGTGCCAGCAGTGCTTTAGCCTACAATGAGCAGTTCTTC. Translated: CASSALAYNEQFF.

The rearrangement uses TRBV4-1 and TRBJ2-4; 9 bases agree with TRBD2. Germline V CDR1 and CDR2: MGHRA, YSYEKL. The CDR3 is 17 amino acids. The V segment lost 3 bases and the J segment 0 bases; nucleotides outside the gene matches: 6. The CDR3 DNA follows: TGCGCCAGCAGCCAGGGACTAGCAGGAGAAGCCAAAAACATTCAGTACTTC. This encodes CASSQGLAGEAKNIQYF.

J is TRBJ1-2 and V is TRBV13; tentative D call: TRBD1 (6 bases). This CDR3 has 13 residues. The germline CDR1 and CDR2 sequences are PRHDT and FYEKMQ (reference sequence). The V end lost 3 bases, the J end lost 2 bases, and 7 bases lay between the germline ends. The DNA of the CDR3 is TGTGCCAGCAGCTTCCAGGGGAACTATGGCTACACCTTC. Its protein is CASSFQGNYGYTF.

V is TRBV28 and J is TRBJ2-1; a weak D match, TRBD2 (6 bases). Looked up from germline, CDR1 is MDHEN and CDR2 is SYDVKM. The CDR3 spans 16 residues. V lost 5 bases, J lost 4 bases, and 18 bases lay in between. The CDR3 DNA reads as TGTGCCAGCAGTCCAACCGGACGGGGGACTTACAATGAGCAGTTCTTC. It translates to CASSPTGRGTYNEQFF.

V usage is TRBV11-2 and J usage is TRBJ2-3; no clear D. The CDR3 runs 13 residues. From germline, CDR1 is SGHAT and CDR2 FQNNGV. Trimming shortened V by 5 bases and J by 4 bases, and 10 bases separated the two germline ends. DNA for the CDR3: TGTGCCAGCAGCCAGGTCACCCCAGATACGCAGTATTTT. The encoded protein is CASSQVTPDTQYF.